This T cell receptor beta chain is drawn from a study of blood T cell repertoires in COVID-19. Study information: The cDNA or gDNA used as material had been derived from T cells, B-cell-depleted T cells, or PBMCs.

This table comes from immunoSEQ multiplex PCR, and its TCRdb copy is limited to in-frame clones, with some not included. The sample consists of roughly 190,000 clones, around 86% of them appearing once. Individuals drawn from around 24 US areas were about 18 to 100 years old. V was pared by 4 bases and J by 7 bases, with 10 bases between. CDR1 SQVTM and CDR2 ANQGSEA come from the germline V gene. The length of the CDR3 is 11 residues. Sequenced input: PBMCs or T cells enriched from blood (not recorded which). The chain links TRBV29-1 to TRBJ1-1; D is ambiguous. This receptor was taken from a woman aged 40 to 50 in a cohort exposed to, infected with or recovered from COVID-19 (not recorded which). The CDR3 is CSVATNIEAFF. Here the CDR3 DNA reads TGCAGCGTTGCGACAAATATTGAAGCTTTCTTT.